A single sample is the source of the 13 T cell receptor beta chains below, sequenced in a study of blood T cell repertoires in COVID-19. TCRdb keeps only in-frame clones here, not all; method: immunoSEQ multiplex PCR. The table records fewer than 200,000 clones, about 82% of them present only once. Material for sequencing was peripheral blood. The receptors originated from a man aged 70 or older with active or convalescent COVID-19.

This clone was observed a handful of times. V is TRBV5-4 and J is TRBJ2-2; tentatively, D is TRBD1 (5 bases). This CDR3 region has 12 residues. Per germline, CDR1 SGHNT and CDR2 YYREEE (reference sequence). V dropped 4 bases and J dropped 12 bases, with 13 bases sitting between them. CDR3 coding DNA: TGTGCCAGCAGCCCGGACCAGGGAAAGCTGTTTTTT. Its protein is CASSPDQGKLFF.

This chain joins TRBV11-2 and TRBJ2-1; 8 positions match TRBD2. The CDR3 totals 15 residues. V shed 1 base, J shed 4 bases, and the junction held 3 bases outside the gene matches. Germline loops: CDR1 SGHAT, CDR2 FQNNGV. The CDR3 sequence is CASSLAVAGYNEQFF. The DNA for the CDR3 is TGTGCCAGCAGCTTAGCGGTAGCGGGGTACAATGAGCAGTTCTTC.

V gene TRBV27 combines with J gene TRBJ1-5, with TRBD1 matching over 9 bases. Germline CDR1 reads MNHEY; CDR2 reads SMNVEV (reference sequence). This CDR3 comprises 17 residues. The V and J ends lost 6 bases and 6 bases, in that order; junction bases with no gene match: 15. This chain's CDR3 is CASSPRDRAPQGQPQHF. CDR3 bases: TGTGCCAGCAGCCCTCGGGACAGGGCCCCCCAAGGTCAGCCCCAGCATTTT.

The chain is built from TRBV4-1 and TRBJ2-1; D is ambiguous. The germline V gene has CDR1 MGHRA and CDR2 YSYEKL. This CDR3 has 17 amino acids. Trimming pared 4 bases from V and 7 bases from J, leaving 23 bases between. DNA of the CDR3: TGCGCCAGCAGCCTCCAAGCGTCCTTTACAATACGGAATGAGCAGTTCTTC. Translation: CASSLQASFTIRNEQFF.

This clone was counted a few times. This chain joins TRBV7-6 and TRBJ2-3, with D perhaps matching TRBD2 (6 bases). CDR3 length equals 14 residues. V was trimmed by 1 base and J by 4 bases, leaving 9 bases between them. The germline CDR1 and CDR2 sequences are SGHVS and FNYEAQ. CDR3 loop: CASSLGGGPDTQYF. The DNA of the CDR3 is TGTGCCAGCAGCTTAGGAGGAGGGCCAGATACGCAGTATTTT.

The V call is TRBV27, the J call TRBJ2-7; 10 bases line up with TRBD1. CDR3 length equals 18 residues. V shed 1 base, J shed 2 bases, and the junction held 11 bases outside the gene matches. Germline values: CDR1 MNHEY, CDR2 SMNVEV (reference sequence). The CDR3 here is CASSLLTPTGTGAYEQYF. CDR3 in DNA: TGTGCCAGCAGTTTATTAACCCCAACCGGGACAGGGGCCTACGAGCAGTACTTC.

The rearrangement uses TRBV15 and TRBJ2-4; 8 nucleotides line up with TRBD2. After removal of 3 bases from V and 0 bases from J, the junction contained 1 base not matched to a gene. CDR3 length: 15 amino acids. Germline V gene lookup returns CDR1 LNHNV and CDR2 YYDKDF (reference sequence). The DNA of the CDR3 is TGTGCCACCAGCAGCGGGGGGGCAGCCAAAAACATTCAGTACTTC. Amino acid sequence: CATSSGGAAKNIQYF.

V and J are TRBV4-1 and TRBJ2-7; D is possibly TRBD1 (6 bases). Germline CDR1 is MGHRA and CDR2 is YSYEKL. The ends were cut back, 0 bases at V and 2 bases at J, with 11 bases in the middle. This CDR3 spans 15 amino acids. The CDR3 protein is CASSQEGASPYEQYF. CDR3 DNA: TGCGCCAGCAGCCAAGAGGGGGCCAGTCCCTACGAGCAGTACTTC.

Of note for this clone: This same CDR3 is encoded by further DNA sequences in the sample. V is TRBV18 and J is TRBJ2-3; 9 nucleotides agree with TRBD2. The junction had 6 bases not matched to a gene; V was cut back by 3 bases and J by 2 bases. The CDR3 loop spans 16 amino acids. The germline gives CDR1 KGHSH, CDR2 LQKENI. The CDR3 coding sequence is TGTGCCAGCTCACCCCCAGGGACTAGCATCACAGATACGCAGTATTTT. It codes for CASSPPGTSITDTQYF. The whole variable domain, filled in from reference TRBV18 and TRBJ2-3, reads NAGVMQNPRHLVRRRGQEARLRCSPMKGHSHVYWYRQLPEEGLKFMVYLQKENIIDESGMPKERFSAEFPKEGPSILRIQQVVRGDSAAYFCASSPPGTSITDTQYFGPGTRLTVL.

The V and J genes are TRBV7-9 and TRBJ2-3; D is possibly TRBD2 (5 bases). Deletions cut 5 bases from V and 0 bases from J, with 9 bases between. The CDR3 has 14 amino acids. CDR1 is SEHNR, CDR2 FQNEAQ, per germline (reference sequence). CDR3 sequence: CASSPGVSTDTQYF. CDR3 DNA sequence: TGTGCCAGCAGCCCCGGGGTTAGCACAGATACGCAGTATTTT.

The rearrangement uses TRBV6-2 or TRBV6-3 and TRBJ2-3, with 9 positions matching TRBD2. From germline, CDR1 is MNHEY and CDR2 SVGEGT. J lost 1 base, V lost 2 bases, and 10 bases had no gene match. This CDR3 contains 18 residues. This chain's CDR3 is CASSYDVSGRRGTDTQYF. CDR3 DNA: TGTGCCAGCAGTTACGACGTTAGCGGGAGACGGGGCACAGATACGCAGTATTTT.

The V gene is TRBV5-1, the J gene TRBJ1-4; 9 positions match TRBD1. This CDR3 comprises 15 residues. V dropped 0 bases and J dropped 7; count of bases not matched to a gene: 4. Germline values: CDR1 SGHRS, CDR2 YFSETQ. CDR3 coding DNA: TGCGCCAGCAGCTTGGGGGACAGGGAGGGTGAAAAACTGTTTTTT. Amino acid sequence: CASSLGDREGEKLFF.

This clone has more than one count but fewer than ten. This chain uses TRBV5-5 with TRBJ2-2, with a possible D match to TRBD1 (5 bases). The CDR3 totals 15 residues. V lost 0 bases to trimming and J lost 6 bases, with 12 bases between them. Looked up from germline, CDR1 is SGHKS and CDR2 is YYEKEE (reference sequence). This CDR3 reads CASSLAAGWAGELFF. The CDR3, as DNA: TGTGCCAGCAGCTTGGCAGCAGGGTGGGCCGGGGAGCTGTTTTTT.